Shown below are 27 T cell receptor beta chains from a single sample sequenced in a study of blood T cell repertoires in COVID-19. Assay used: immunoSEQ multiplex PCR; TCRdb lists only in-frame clones, some missing. The profile shows a few hundred thousand clones, over 85% of them singletons. Sequenced input: PBMCs or T cells enriched from blood (not recorded which). The receptor source for this set is a woman aged 25 to 39 who had recovered from COVID-19.

CDR3: CASSIAGTGHGYTF. CDR3 bases: TGTGCCAGTAGTATAGCGGGGACAGGGCATGGCTACACCTTC. V and J are TRBV19 and TRBJ1-2; the match to TRBD1 covers 9 bases. This CDR3 contains 14 residues. V trimming: 1 base; J trimming: 6 bases; junction bases outside the gene matches: 3. Germline V gene data show CDR1 as LNHDA and CDR2 as SQIVND (reference sequence).

V gene TRBV4-3 combines with J gene TRBJ2-7, with 8 bases identical to TRBD1. This CDR3 has 15 amino acids. J was trimmed by 0 bases and V by 5 bases; bases with no gene match: 6. Germline values: CDR1 LGHNA, CDR2 YSLEER. The CDR3 region has the DNA TGCGCCAGCAGCGAGCTGACAGGGGCCTCCTACGAGCAGTACTTC. The encoded protein is CASSELTGASYEQYF.

V gene TRBV5-1 combines with J gene TRBJ2-3, with 10 nucleotides matching TRBD2. Germline V lookup: CDR1 SGHRS, CDR2 YFSETQ. J lost 2 bases, V lost 0 bases, and 6 bases had no gene match. This CDR3 spans 17 amino acids. The CDR3 sequence: CASSLAGSGGPTDTQYF. Here the CDR3 DNA reads TGCGCCAGCAGCTTGGCCGGTAGCGGGGGGCCCACAGATACGCAGTATTTT.

The chain is built from TRBV2 and TRBJ1-2; 8 nucleotides match TRBD1. The trim removed 6 bases at V and 7 bases at J, leaving 13 bases unmatched. Germline V gives CDR1 SNHLY, CDR2 FYNNEI. This CDR3 contains 15 residues. The CDR3 here is CASRLVRTGSGGYTF. The CDR3, as DNA: TGTGCCAGCAGGCTCGTGAGGACAGGGAGCGGTGGCTACACCTTC.

The chain joins TRBV29-1 to TRBJ2-3; 9 nucleotides line up with TRBD2. Germline-derived CDR1 and CDR2 are SQVTM and ANQGSEA. The CDR3 has 16 amino acids. Trimming at V came to 0 bases and at J to 5 bases, leaving 9 bases not matched to a gene. CDR3: CSVEDPVAGVRDTQYF. The CDR3 region has the DNA TGCAGCGTTGAAGATCCGGTAGCGGGAGTGCGAGATACGCAGTATTTT.

With respect to this clone: Other DNA variants within this sample encode the same CDR3. This chain uses TRBV4-1 with TRBJ2-1; TRBD1 agrees at 8 bases. This CDR3 region has 16 residues. The trim removed 2 bases at V and 8 bases at J, leaving 11 bases unmatched. Germline CDR1 is MGHRA and CDR2 is YSYEKL. The CDR3 DNA reads TGCGCCAGCAGCCAACCAGCCCGGGACAGGCAAGATGAGCAGTTCTTC. Its translation is CASSQPARDRQDEQFF.

This clone was counted once. This chain connects TRBV4-1 to TRBJ1-3; D not resolved. Germline V lookup: CDR1 MGHRA, CDR2 YSYEKL. V gave up 1 base and J gave up 4 bases, with 11 bases separating them. The CDR3 extends over 15 amino acids. CDR3 DNA: TGCGCCAGCAGCCAAGCGGACGGGGTCGGAAACACCATATATTTT. Its protein is CASSQADGVGNTIYF.

The chain links TRBV2 to TRBJ1-1, with 8 bases that match TRBD1. The length of the CDR3 is 18 residues. The germline CDR1 and CDR2 sequences are SNHLY and FYNNEI. V lost 3 bases and J lost 7; bases outside the gene matches: 19. The CDR3 region has the DNA TGTGCCAGCAGTGAGGGCAGACAGGGGAAAAATAAAAAGGGTGAAGCTTTCTTT. Amino acid sequence: CASSEGRQGKNKKGEAFF. Drawing the rest from reference TRBV2 and TRBJ1-1, the complete variable domain is EPEVTQTPSHQVTQMGQEVILRCVPISNHLYFYWYRQILGQKVEFLVSFYNNEISEKSEIFDDQFSVERPDGSNFTLKIRSTKLEDSAMYFCASSEGRQGKNKKGEAFFGQGTRLTVV.

V and J are TRBV6-5 and TRBJ2-1; D may be TRBD2 (6 bases). Looked up from germline, CDR1 is MNHEY and CDR2 is SVGAGI. The V end lost 6 bases, the J end lost 2 bases, and 14 bases lay between the germline ends. The CDR3 loop spans 15 amino acids. The DNA for the CDR3 is TGTGCCAGCAGACTCCGGTTAGCGGCCTACAATGAGCAGTTCTTC. Translating gives CASRLRLAAYNEQFF.

The chain links TRBV5-6 to TRBJ1-5; D possibly corresponds to TRBD1 (5 bases). This CDR3 region has 15 residues. Deletions cut 2 bases from V and 2 bases from J, with 11 bases between. Germline CDR1 SGHDT, CDR2 YYEEEE. The CDR3 reads CASSLMGLGNQPQHF. The CDR3 bases are TGTGCCAGCAGCTTAATGGGGCTTGGCAATCAGCCCCAGCATTTT.

This sequence joins TRBV7-2 and TRBJ1-2; D is ambiguous. CDR3 size: 15 residues. The ends were cut back, 2 bases at V and 1 base at J, with 11 bases in the middle. Germline loops: CDR1 SGHTA, CDR2 FQGNSA. The CDR3 bases are TGTGCCAGCAGCTTACAGGCGCTGCTTAACTATGGCTACACCTTC. As protein: CASSLQALLNYGYTF.

The chain combines TRBV5-4 with TRBJ2-7, with TRBD2 matching over 7 bases. J lost 3 bases, V lost 4 bases, and 13 bases had no gene match. The CDR3 runs to 16 residues. Germline V gene sequence: CDR1 SGHNT, CDR2 YYREEE (reference sequence). The CDR3 DNA follows: TGTGCCAGCAGCCCTAAGGGCGGGGGACCATACTACGAGCAGTACTTC. Its protein product is CASSPKGGGPYYEQYF.

The genes are TRBV7-2 and TRBJ1-3; TRBD1 is a possible D gene (5 bases). V lost 1 base, J lost 2 bases, and 9 bases lay in between. CDR1 is SGHTA, CDR2 FQGNSA, per germline. The CDR3 consists of 15 residues. The CDR3 DNA reads as TGTGCCAGCAGCTTAGTAGGGGCGACTGGAAACACCATATATTTT. It is translated as CASSLVGATGNTIYF.

V is TRBV27 and J is TRBJ2-7, with 7 bases identical to TRBD2. There are 13 residues in the CDR3. Per the germline V gene, CDR1 is MNHEY and CDR2 is SMNVEV (reference sequence). Germline trimming cut 8 bases from V and 5 bases from J; bases unmatched to any gene: 9. CDR3 amino acids: CASFSGGGDEQYF. Here the CDR3 DNA reads TGTGCCAGCTTCTCTGGGGGGGGAGACGAGCAGTACTTC.

This sequence joins TRBV11-3 and TRBJ2-2; perhaps TRBD1 as D (6 bases). Per germline, CDR1 SGHNT and CDR2 YENEEA. The CDR3 covers 14 residues. V lost 5 bases to trimming and J lost 6 bases, with 13 bases between them. Written as DNA, the CDR3 is TGTGCCAGCAGCGCAGATACAGGGCCCGGGGAGCTGTTTTTT. Its translation: CASSADTGPGELFF. Full variable domain (outside the CDR3, taken from reference TRBV11-3 and TRBJ2-2): EAGVVQSPRYKIIEKKQPVAFWCNPISGHNTLYWYLQNLGQGPELLIRYENEEAVDDSQLPKDRFSAERLKGVDSTLKIQPAELGDSAVYLCASSADTGPGELFFGEGSRLTVL.

In DNA form, the CDR3 reads TGTGCCAGCAGCTCCGGACAGGGGGAAAAACTGTTTTTT. Translated: CASSSGQGEKLFF. This sequence joins TRBV2 and TRBJ1-4; 9 nucleotides agree with TRBD1. Germline loops: CDR1 SNHLY, CDR2 FYNNEI. CDR3 length: 13 residues. V dropped 6 bases and J dropped 8; count of bases not matched to a gene: 4.

This chain connects TRBV3-1 (or the pseudogene TRBV3-2) to TRBJ2-7, with 7 bases lining up with TRBD2. The germline V gene encodes CDR1 LGHDT and CDR2 YNNKEL (reference sequence). The CDR3 is made up of 13 amino acids. J lost 5 bases, V lost 1 base, and 2 bases had no gene match. The CDR3 nucleotides are TGTGCCAGCAGCCAAGGGCGGGGGAACGAGCAGTACTTC. It specifies CASSQGRGNEQYF.

This chain links TRBV19 with TRBJ2-5; perhaps TRBD1 as D (5 bases). The germline gives CDR1 LNHDA, CDR2 SQIVND (reference sequence). This CDR3 comprises 14 residues. V dropped 4 bases and J dropped 5 bases, with 14 bases sitting between them. The CDR3 DNA is TGTGCCAGTAGTAAGGGGCCCACTGGGGAGACCCAGTACTTC. It codes for CASSKGPTGETQYF.

The chain joins TRBV7-9 to TRBJ1-6; D ambiguous. CDR3 length: 14 residues. V gave up 1 base and J gave up 7 bases, with 8 bases separating them. Germline CDR1 is SEHNR and CDR2 is FQNEAQ (reference sequence). CDR3 sequence (DNA): TGTGCCAGCAGCTTAGGGCAGAGGAATTCACCCCTCCACTTT. Translated: CASSLGQRNSPLHF. Based on the CDR3 plus reference TRBV7-9 and TRBJ1-6, the full variable domain is DTGVSQNPRHKITKRGQNVTFRCDPISEHNRLYWYRQTLGQGPEFLTYFQNEAQLEKSRLLSDRFSAERPKGSFSTLEIQRTEQGDSAMYLCASSLGQRNSPLHFGNGTRLTVT.

V and J are TRBV27 and TRBJ2-7, with 9 bases that match TRBD2. Germline V lookup: CDR1 MNHEY, CDR2 SMNVEV (reference sequence). V dropped 3 bases and J dropped 5; count of bases not matched to a gene: 17. This CDR3 is 18 amino acids long. CDR3: CASSFLSVMREGHNEQYF. In DNA form, the CDR3 reads TGTGCCAGCAGTTTCCTCTCGGTTATGCGGGAGGGCCACAACGAGCAGTACTTC.

This chain connects TRBV7-3 to TRBJ1-3; 7 bases agree with TRBD1. The germline V gene has CDR1 SGHTA and CDR2 FQGTGA. CDR3 length equals 16 residues. Trimming removed 4 bases from V and 0 bases from J; junction bases left unmatched: 6. CDR3 loop: CASSSTRDSSGNTIYF. DNA of the CDR3: TGTGCCAGCAGCTCAACTAGGGACAGCTCTGGAAACACCATATATTTT.

J is TRBJ2-2 and V is TRBV7-9; 14 bases are a match to TRBD2. J lost 4 bases, V lost 5 bases, and 9 bases had no gene match. The CDR3 contains 18 residues. Germline CDR1 reads SEHNR; CDR2 reads FQNEAQ (reference sequence). The CDR3 DNA reads as TGTGCCAGCAGCATCAGTACCGGGACTAGCGGGGGCACCGGGGAGCTGTTTTTT. Protein product: CASSISTGTSGGTGELFF.

The gene calls are TRBV11-2 and TRBJ1-5; TRBD1 might be the D (5 bases). The V end lost 5 bases, the J end lost 5 bases, and 10 bases lay between the germline ends. The germline V gene has CDR1 SGHAT and CDR2 FQNNGV. The CDR3 runs 13 residues. Here the CDR3 DNA reads TGTGCCAGCAGCCGGGGGGGAGATCAGCCCCAGCATTTT. Its protein product is CASSRGGDQPQHF.

The chain combines TRBV5-5 with TRBJ1-5; D remains unclear. Trimming left V 1 base short and J 5 bases short, with 7 bases between. Germline loops: CDR1 SGHKS, CDR2 YYEKEE (reference sequence). CDR3 length: 13 amino acids. The CDR3 region is CASSLLGDQPQHF. CDR3 sequence (DNA): TGTGCCAGCAGCTTGCTCGGTGATCAGCCCCAGCATTTT.

V gene TRBV7-2 combines with J gene TRBJ1-2; maybe TRBD1 (6 bases). Per germline, CDR1 SGHTA and CDR2 FQGNSA. The V end was cut by 5 bases, the J end by 8 bases, with 18 bases between. The CDR3 has 14 residues. CDR3 in DNA: TGTGCCAGCAGCACTAAAAGCCAGGGGTTAGGCTACACCTTC. This encodes CASSTKSQGLGYTF.

V usage is TRBV30 and J usage is TRBJ1-2; 8 nucleotides align to TRBD1. The ends lost 0 bases at V and 6 bases at J; junction bases unmatched: 9. Germline assignment: CDR1 GTSNPN and CDR2 SVGIG (reference sequence). This CDR3 comprises 15 residues. CDR3 loop: CAWSVRSRGQNGYTF. In DNA form, the CDR3 reads TGTGCCTGGAGTGTACGTAGCAGGGGGCAAAATGGCTACACCTTC.

This clone was observed once. This rearrangement joins TRBV9 to TRBJ1-2; D is unclear. Per germline, CDR1 SGDLS and CDR2 YYNGEE. Trimming removed 3 bases from V and 0 bases from J, with 9 bases in between. This CDR3 has 14 amino acids. The CDR3 loop is CASSERGTNYGYTF. CDR3 nucleotide sequence: TGTGCCAGCAGCGAGAGAGGAACTAACTATGGCTACACCTTC.